The T cell receptor beta chain under discussion was sequenced for a study of technical replicates of blood from a few donors (TCRdb year 2017). With regard to this clone: Its antigen target is currently unknown. There are no base qualities to consult, and no much larger clone falls within one base.

The protocol used for the library was the immunoSEQ multiplex PCR assay. TCRdb took this table from immuneACCESS and kept in-frame rearrangements with V and J called. Such tables lack part of the clones; where checked against another copy, unresolved V genes explain under half of the gap, and the rest is unexplained. The sample yields about 83,000 clones; about 92% were counted once. Of the sample, 0.27% falls within the top ten clones. The TCR originated in a human donor in good health. Material for sequencing was T cells isolated from PBMCs.

The CDR3 protein is CASSQGIRGEETQYF. The sequence in DNA is TGCGCCAGCAGCCAAGGAATCAGGGGAGAAGAGACCCAGTACTTC. The chain uses TRBV4-1 and TRBJ2-5, and perhaps TRBD1 as D gene, on 6 matching bases. Sequences MGHRA (CDR1) and YSYEKL (CDR2) are obtained from the germline V gene. V is cut by 1 base and J by 3 bases, and the space between the germline ends is 12 bases. The CDR3 sequence holds 15 residues, the cysteine and phenylalanine included. The CDR3 DNA has 45 bases and is translated from base 1.